Listed below are T cell receptor beta chains from one sample, sequenced in a study of patients and donors after allogeneic stem cell transplantation. TCRdb recomputed calls from the RT-PCR reads with MiXCR, one row per CDR3 protein. The table has 400,000 to 500,000 distinct CDR3 sequences, 16% seen once. Sequenced input: blood, either unsorted or a sorted T cell fraction (not recorded which). These receptors all stem from a human donor who was either an allogeneic HSCT recipient or a stem cell or donor lymphocyte infusion donor (not recorded which). It is not recorded whose cells these are; they may come from a transplant donor. CDR3s include the opening cysteine and the closing phenylalanine or tryptophan. A D gene is named only where the DNA matches it firmly. Only some rows state a clone size, as once, few, many or a class for expanded clones.

TRBV7-9	-	TRBJ2-4	-	CASSLGVGDPAKNIQYF	TGTGCCAGCAGCTTGGGGGTGGGGGATCCAGCCAAAAACATTCAGTACTTC
TRBV18	many	TRBJ2-5	-	CASSPRPDSKETQYF	TGTGCCAGCTCACCAAGGCCGGACAGTAAAGAGACCCAGTACTTC
TRBV7-2	few	TRBJ1-1	-	CASSHGNTEAFF	TGTGCCAGCAGCCACGGGAACACTGAAGCTTTCTTT
TRBV11-3	few	TRBJ2-7	-	CASSFGLIYEQYF	TGTGCCAGCAGCTTTGGACTAATCTACGAGCAGTACTTC
TRBV7-3	few	TRBJ2-2	-	CASSLTNRELFF	TGTGCCAGCAGCTTAACCAACCGGGAGCTGTTTTTT
TRBV4-3	few	TRBJ1-4	-	CASSKEGRQIEKLFF	TGCGCCAGCAGCAAAGAGGGGAGGCAGATTGAAAAACTGTTTTTT
TRBV5-1	-	TRBJ1-1	-	CASSLAVGYTEAFF	TGCGCCAGCAGCTTGGCAGTCGGTTACACTGAAGCTTTCTTT
TRBV20-1	-	TRBJ1-2	TRBD1	CSAREGQAYYGYTF	TGCAGTGCTAGAGAAGGACAGGCCTACTATGGCTACACCTTC
TRBV5-5	-	TRBJ2-7	TRBD2	CASSLVSGTSYEQYF	TGTGCCAGCAGTCTGGTCAGCGGGACCTCCTACGAGCAGTACTTC
TRBV24-1	few	TRBJ2-2	-	CATSDFGGANTGELFF	TGTGCCACCAGTGATTTTGGGGGAGCGAACACCGGGGAGCTGTTTTTT
TRBV6-6	-	TRBJ2-7	-	CAHARVGYEQYF	TGTGCCCATGCGAGAGTTGGCTACGAGCAGTACTTC
TRBV2	-	TRBJ1-1	-	CASTLEGVRTEAFF	TGTGCCAGCACCTTGGAAGGGGTGCGGACTGAAGCTTTCTTT
TRBV27	few	TRBJ2-1	-	CASSLSGIYNEQFF	TGTGCCAGCAGTTTATCTGGGATCTACAATGAGCAGTTCTTC
TRBV27	-	TRBJ1-2	-	CASSLLAGPKGYTF	TGTGCCAGCAGTTTATTGGCAGGGCCCAAAGGCTACACCTTC
TRBV5-1	-	TRBJ2-4	TRBD2	CASSLGTSGGLGIQYF	TGCGCCAGCAGCTTGGGGACTAGCGGGGGATTGGGCATTCAGTACTTC
TRBV2	many	TRBJ2-1	TRBD2	CASSEERGGLGNEQFF	TGTGCCAGCAGTGAAGAGCGGGGGGGCCTGGGGAATGAGCAGTTCTTC
TRBV7-9	few	TRBJ1-5	-	CASSPMGDGQPQHF	TGTGCCAGCAGCCCGATGGGGGACGGGCAGCCCCAGCATTTT
TRBV6-5	few	TRBJ1-1	-	CASSSRGEGTEAFF	TGTGCCAGCAGTTCCCGGGGGGAAGGCACTGAAGCTTTCTTT
TRBV30	once	TRBJ2-5	TRBD2	CAWSPTSGGPETQYF	TGTGCCTGGAGTCCGACTAGCGGGGGGCCGGAGACCCAGTACTTC
TRBV20-1	few	TRBJ2-7	TRBD1	CSAALGQGASYEQYF	TGCAGTGCTGCACTCGGACAGGGGGCCTCCTACGAGCAGTACTTC
TRBV30	-	TRBJ2-1	TRBD1	CAWGPGQGYNEQFF	TGTGCCTGGGGTCCGGGACAGGGGTACAATGAGCAGTTCTTC
TRBV7-9	few	TRBJ2-7	-	CASSSHDIARYEQYF	TGTGCCAGCAGCTCTCACGACATAGCGAGATACGAGCAGTACTTC
TRBV6-5	-	TRBJ1-6	TRBD1	CASSYLGQGSANSPLHF	TGTGCCAGCAGTTATCTGGGACAGGGCTCCGCAAATTCACCCCTCCACTTT
TRBV2	-	TRBJ2-3	TRBD2	CASSTGLAGGTDTQYF	TGTGCCAGCAGTACCGGACTAGCGGGGGGCACAGATACGCAGTATTTT
TRBV7-2	-	TRBJ2-1	-	CASSLRERPGDEQFF	TGTGCCAGCAGCTTAAGGGAGAGGCCTGGCGATGAGCAGTTCTTC
TRBV24-1	-	TRBJ2-7	TRBD2	CATSDPSGGSPYEQYF	TGTGCCACCAGTGACCCCAGCGGGGGGTCTCCCTACGAGCAGTACTTC
TRBV24-1	few	TRBJ2-3	-	CATSEDSRAWDTQYF	TGTGCCACCAGTGAGGACAGTCGGGCGTGGGATACGCAGTATTTT
TRBV11-2	-	TRBJ1-5	TRBD1	CASPGTEANQPQHF	TGTGCCAGCCCCGGGACAGAGGCTAATCAGCCCCAGCATTTT
TRBV4-3	-	TRBJ2-5	TRBD2	CASSQGTSGGVQETQYF	TGCGCCAGCAGCCAAGGGACTAGCGGGGGGGTACAAGAGACCCAGTACTTC
TRBV24-1	few	TRBJ2-3	-	CAVAMDPTDTQYF	TGTGCCGTCGCCATGGACCCGACAGATACGCAGTATTTT
TRBV4-3	few	TRBJ2-1	TRBD2	CASSQVPSGGADEQFF	TGCGCCAGCAGCCAAGTCCCCAGCGGGGGGGCGGATGAGCAGTTCTTC
TRBV7-6	few	TRBJ2-7	-	CASSLAVLYEQYF	TGTGCCAGCAGCTTAGCAGTTCTTTACGAGCAGTACTTC
TRBV19	many	TRBJ2-2	-	CASSPLPDFGELFF	TGTGCCAGTAGTCCCCTTCCGGATTTCGGGGAGCTGTTTTTT
TRBV2	-	TRBJ2-7	TRBD2	CASSDISGGPPYEQYF	TGTGCCAGCAGTGATATTAGCGGGGGACCCCCCTACGAGCAGTACTTC
TRBV10-3	few	TRBJ1-2	-	CAISDRIVGRGYGYTF	TGTGCCATCAGTGATCGAATCGTAGGTAGAGGCTATGGCTACACCTTC
TRBV5-1	-	TRBJ2-4	TRBD2	CASSLAGGAAKNIQYF	TGCGCCAGCAGTTTAGCGGGGGGGGCAGCCAAAAACATTCAGTACTTC
TRBV25-1	few	TRBJ2-3	-	CASSEYARGGTDTQYF	TGTGCCAGCAGTGAATATGCCCGGGGCGGCACAGATACGCAGTATTTT
TRBV20-1	many	TRBJ1-5	TRBD1	CSALGTAIQPQHF	TGCAGTGCTCTTGGGACAGCTATTCAGCCCCAGCATTTT
TRBV18	-	TRBJ2-5	-	CASSHPGETQYF	TGTGCCAGCTCACACCCAGGAGAGACCCAGTACTTC
TRBV12-3/TRBV12-4	few	TRBJ2-1	-	CASSLPLAFYNEQFF	TGTGCCAGCAGTTTACCCCTAGCGTTTTACAATGAGCAGTTCTTC
TRBV20-1	few	TRBJ2-3	-	CSARDLMRRPTSTDTQYF	TGCAGTGCTAGAGATCTTATGCGGAGACCTACTAGCACAGATACGCAGTATTTT
TRBV9	few	TRBJ2-7	TRBD2	CASSAIGTSRGEQYF	TGTGCCAGCAGCGCCATCGGGACTAGCCGGGGGGAGCAGTACTTC